This section outlines one T cell receptor (beta chain) sequence together with its context. The data are from a study of control samples from healthy donors and cancer patients. The CDR3 contains 15 residues. From germline, CDR1 is LNHNV and CDR2 YYDKDF (reference sequence). V was shortened by 3 bases and J by 2 bases, with 14 bases between the two germline ends. Assay: immunoSEQ multiplex PCR; the TCRdb copy retains only in-frame clones and omits some. The repertoire shows roughly 200,000 clones; the top ten hold approximately 2.2%. This TCR came from a woman between 25 and 40 years old in good health. The rearrangement uses TRBV15 and TRBJ2-7; TRBD2 might be the D (5 bases). The sequenced sample consisted of blood. The CDR3 loop is CATSSIHSGAYEQYF. The CDR3 DNA reads TGTGCCACCAGCAGTATCCATTCCGGGGCCTACGAGCAGTACTTC.